This TCR beta chain was recorded in a study of T-cell reconstitution after alpha-beta-depleted transplantation in children. Trimming left V 7 bases short and J 1 base short, with 13 bases between. Per germline, CDR1 SGHTA and CDR2 FQGNSA. This CDR3 is built from 14 residues. This sample's TCRbeta library carried unique molecular identifier barcodes. Each CDR3 protein is one row after TCRdb ran MiXCR on the PCR reads. The sample has about 500,000 distinct CDR3 sequences; approximately 32% are singletons. In this sample, this clonotype turned up a few times. Sequencing used PBMCs from the stem cell graft donor, obtained from the stem cell graft. The sequence derives from a human donor who donated a stem cell graft to a child with aplastic anemia. The V call is TRBV7-2, the J call TRBJ2-5, with D uncertain. The CDR3 DNA reads as TGTGCCAGCAACGCCACCCCTCCCCAAGAGACCCAGTACTTC. This translates into CASNATPPQETQYF.